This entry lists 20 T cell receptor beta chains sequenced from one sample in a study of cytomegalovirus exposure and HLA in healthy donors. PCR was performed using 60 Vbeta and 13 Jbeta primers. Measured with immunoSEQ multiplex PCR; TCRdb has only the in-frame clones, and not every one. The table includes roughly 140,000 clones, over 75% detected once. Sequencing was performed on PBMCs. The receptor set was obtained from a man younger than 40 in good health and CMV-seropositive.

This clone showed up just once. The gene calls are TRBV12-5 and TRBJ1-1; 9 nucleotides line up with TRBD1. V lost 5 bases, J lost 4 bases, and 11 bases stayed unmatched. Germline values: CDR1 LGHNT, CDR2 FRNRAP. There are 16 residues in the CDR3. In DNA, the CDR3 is TGTGCTAGTGGTCCCCTAACCGGGACAGGGAGCACTGAAGCTTTCTTT. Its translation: CASGPLTGTGSTEAFF. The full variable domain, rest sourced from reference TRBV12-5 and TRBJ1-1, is DARVTQTPRHKVTEMGQEVTMRCQPILGHNTVFWYRQTMMQGLELLAYFRNRAPLDDSGMPKDRFSAEMPDATLATLKIQPSEPRDSAVYFCASGPLTGTGSTEAFFGQGTRLTVV.

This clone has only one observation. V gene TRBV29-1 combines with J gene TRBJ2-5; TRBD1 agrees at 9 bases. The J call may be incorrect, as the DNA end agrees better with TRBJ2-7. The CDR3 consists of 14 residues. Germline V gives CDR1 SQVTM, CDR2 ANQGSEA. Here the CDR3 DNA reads TGCAGCGTTATCCGGGACAGGGACTCCTACGAGCAGTACTTC. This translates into CSVIRDRDSYEQYF.

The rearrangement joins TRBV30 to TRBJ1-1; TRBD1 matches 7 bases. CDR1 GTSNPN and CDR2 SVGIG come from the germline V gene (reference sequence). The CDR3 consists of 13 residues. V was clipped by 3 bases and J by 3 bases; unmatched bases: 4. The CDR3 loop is CAWREQGYTEAFF. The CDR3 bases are TGTGCCTGGAGAGAACAGGGGTACACTGAAGCTTTCTTT. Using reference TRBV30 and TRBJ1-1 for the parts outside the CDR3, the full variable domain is SQTIHQWPATLVQPVGSPLSLECTVEGTSNPNLYWYRQAAGRGLQLLFYSVGIGQISSEVPQNLSASRPQDRQFILSSKKLLLSDSGFYLCAWREQGYTEAFFGQGTRLTVV.

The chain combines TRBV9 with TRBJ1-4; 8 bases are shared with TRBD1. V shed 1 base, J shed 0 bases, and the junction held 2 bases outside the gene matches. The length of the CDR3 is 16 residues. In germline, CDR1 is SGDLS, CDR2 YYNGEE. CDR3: CASSVSGQATNEKLFF. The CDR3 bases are TGTGCCAGCAGCGTATCGGGACAGGCAACTAATGAAAAACTGTTTTTT.

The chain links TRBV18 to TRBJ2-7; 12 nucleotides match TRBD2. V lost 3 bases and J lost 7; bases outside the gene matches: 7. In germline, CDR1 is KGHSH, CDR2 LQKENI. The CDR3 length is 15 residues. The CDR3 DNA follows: TGTGCCAGCTCACCCCCCGGACTAGCGGGGAAGGAGCAGTACTTC. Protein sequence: CASSPPGLAGKEQYF.

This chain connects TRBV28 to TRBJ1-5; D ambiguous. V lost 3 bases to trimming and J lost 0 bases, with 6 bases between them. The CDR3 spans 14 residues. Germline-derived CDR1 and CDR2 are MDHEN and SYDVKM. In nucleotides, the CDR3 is TGTGCCAGCAGTTTTCACAGTAGCAATCAGCCCCAGCATTTT. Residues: CASSFHSSNQPQHF.

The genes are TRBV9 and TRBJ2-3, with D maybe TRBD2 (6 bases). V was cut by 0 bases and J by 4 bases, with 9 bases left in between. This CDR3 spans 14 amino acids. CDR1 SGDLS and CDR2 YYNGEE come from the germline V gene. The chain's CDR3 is CASSVDAGSDTQYF. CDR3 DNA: TGTGCCAGCAGCGTAGATGCGGGATCAGATACGCAGTATTTT.

CDR3 coding DNA: TGTGCCAGCAGCCAGCCGGGGGGCACTGAAGCTTTCTTT. It encodes CASSQPGGTEAFF. The chain is built from TRBV7-9 and TRBJ1-1; a possible D gene is TRBD1 (5 bases). Germline values: CDR1 SEHNR, CDR2 FQNEAQ (reference sequence). The CDR3 is 13 residues long. With 5 bases removed from V and 4 bases from J, the gap between germline ends came to 11 bases. The full variable domain, completed using reference TRBV7-9 and TRBJ1-1, is DTGVSQNPRHKITKRGQNVTFRCDPISEHNRLYWYRQTLGQGPEFLTYFQNEAQLEKSRLLSDRFSAERPKGSFSTLEIQRTEQGDSAMYLCASSQPGGTEAFFGQGTRLTVV.

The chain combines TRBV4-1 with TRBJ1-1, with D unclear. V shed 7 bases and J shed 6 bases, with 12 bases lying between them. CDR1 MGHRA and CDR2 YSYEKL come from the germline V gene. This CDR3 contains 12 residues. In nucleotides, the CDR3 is TGCGCCAGCACTTTAATAGTGGCTGAAGCTTTCTTT. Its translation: CASTLIVAEAFF.

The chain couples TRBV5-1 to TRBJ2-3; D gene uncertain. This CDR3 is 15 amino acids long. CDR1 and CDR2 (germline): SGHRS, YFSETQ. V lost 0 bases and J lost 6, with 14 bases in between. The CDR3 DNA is TGCGCCAGCAGCTTGGAACAGCCGGTTACGGATACGCAGTATTTT. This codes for CASSLEQPVTDTQYF.

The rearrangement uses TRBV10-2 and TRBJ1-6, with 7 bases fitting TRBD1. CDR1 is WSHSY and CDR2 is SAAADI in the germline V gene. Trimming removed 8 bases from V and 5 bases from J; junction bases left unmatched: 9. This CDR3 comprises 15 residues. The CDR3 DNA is TGCGCCAGCGGACAGGTTGGGGGCAATAATTCACCCCTCCACTTT. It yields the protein CASGQVGGNNSPLHF.

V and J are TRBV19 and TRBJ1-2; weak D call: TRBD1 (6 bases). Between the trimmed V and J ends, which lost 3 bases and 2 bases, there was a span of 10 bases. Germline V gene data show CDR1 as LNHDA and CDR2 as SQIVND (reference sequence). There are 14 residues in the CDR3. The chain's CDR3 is CASSISTGNYGYTF. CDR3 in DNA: TGTGCCAGTAGTATTTCTACAGGGAACTATGGCTACACCTTC.

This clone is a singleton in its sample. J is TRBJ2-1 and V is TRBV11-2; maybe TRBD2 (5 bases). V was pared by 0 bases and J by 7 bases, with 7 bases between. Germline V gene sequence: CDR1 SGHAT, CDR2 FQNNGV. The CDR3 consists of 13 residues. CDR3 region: CASSLDWENEQFF. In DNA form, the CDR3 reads TGTGCCAGCAGCTTAGATTGGGAGAATGAGCAGTTCTTC.

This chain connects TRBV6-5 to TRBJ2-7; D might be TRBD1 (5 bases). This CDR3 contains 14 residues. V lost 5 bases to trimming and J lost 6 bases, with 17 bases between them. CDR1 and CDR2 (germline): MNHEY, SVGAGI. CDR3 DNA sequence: TGTGCCAGCAGTGAAGGCAGGGATTCAAGCGAGCAGTACTTC. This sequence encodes CASSEGRDSSEQYF.

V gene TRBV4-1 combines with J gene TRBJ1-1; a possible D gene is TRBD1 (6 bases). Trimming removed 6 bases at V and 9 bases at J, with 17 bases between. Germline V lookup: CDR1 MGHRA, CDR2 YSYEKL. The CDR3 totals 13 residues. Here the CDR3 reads CASSQVPGVKAFF. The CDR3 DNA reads TGCGCCAGCAGTCAGGTCCCAGGGGTGAAAGCTTTCTTT.

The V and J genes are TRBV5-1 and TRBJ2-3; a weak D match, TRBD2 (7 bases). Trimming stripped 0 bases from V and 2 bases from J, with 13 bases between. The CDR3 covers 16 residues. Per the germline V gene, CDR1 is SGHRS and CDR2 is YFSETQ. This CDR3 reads CASSLVGGTTTDTQYF. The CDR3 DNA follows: TGCGCCAGCAGCTTGGTGGGAGGGACAACCACAGATACGCAGTATTTT.

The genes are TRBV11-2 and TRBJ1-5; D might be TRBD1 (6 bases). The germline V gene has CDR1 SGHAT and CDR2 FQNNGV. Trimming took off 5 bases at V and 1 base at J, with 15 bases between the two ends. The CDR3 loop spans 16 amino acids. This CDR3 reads CASSPNTGLSNQPQHF. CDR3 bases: TGTGCCAGCAGCCCAAACACAGGGCTGAGCAATCAGCCCCAGCATTTT.

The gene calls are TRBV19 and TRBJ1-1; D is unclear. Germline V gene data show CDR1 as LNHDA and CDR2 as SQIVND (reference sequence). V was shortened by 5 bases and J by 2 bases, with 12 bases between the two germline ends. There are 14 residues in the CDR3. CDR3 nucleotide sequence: TGTGCCAGTAGTCCAGAGCGGGTAAACACTGAAGCTTTCTTT. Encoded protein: CASSPERVNTEAFF.

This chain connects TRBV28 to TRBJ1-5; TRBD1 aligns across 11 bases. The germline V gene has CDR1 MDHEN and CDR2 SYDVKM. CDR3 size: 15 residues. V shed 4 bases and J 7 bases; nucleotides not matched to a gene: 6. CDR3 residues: CASSSPGQGDQPQHF. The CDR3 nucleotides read TGTGCCAGCAGTTCTCCGGGACAGGGGGACCAGCCCCAGCATTTT.

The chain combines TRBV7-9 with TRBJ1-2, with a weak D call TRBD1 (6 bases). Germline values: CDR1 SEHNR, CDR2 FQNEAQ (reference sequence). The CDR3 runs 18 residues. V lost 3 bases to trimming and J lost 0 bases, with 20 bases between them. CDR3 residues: CASSFPSGHIPTNYGYTF. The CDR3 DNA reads TGTGCCAGCAGCTTTCCCTCGGGACATATACCTACTAACTATGGCTACACCTTC.